This T cell receptor (beta chain) is from a study of blood T cells in healthy people across ages. Deletions cut 6 bases from V and 4 bases from J, with 17 bases between. There are 14 residues in the CDR3. Germline V gene data show CDR1 as DFQATT and CDR2 as SNEGSKA (reference sequence). A second roughly 7 to 12 cycle PCR used barcoded and J-beta primers. TCRdb independently ran MiXCR on the 5' RACE reads; one entry per CDR3 protein. The data show 380,000 or so distinct CDR3 sequences, 45% to 60% seen once. This clonotype came up a few times. Specimen: blood. The chain couples TRBV20-1 to TRBJ2-3; D gene ambiguous. This clonotype was obtained from a man aged 60 to 69 in good health. Written as DNA, the CDR3 is TGCAGTGCCAAAAGACCCGCGCCCGCAGATACGCAGTATTTT. As protein: CSAKRPAPADTQYF.